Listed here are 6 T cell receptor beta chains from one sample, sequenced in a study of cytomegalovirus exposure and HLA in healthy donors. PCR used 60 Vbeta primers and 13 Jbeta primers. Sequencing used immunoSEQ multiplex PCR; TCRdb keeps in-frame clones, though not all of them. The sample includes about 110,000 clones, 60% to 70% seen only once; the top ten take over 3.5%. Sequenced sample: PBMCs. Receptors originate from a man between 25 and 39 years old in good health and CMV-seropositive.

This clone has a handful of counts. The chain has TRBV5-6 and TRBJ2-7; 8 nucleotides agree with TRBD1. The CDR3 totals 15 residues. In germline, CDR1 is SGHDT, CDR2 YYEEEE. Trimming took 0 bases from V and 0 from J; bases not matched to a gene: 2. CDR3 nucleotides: TGTGCCAGCAGCTTGGGGGACAGGCCCTCCTACGAGCAGTACTTC. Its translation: CASSLGDRPSYEQYF.

The CDR3 here is CASSLGRAGYEQYF. DNA of the CDR3: TGTGCCAGCAGCTTAGGCCGGGCGGGCTACGAGCAGTACTTC. V and J are TRBV13 and TRBJ2-7, with D possibly matching TRBD2 (5 bases). CDR3 length: 14 amino acids. CDR1 is PRHDT, CDR2 FYEKMQ, per germline (reference sequence). With 0 bases removed from V and 3 bases from J, the gap between germline ends came to 9 bases.

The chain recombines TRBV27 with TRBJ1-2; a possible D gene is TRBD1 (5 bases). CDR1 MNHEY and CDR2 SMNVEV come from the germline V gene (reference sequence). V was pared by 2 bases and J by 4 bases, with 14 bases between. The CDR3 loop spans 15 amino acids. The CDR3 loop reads CASSLKGSGIYGYTF. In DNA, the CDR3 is TGTGCCAGCAGTTTAAAGGGTTCAGGGATCTATGGCTACACCTTC.

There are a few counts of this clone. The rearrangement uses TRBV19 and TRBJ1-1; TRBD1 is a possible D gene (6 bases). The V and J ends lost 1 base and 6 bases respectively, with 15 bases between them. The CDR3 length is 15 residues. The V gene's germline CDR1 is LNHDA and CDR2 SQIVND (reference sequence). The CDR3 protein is CASSIATRGSAEAFF. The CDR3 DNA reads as TGTGCCAGTAGTATAGCTACCAGGGGAAGCGCTGAAGCTTTCTTT.

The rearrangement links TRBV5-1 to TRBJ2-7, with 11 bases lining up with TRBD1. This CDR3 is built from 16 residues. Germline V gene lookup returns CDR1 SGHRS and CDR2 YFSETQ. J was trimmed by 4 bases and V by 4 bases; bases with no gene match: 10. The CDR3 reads CASSASGGQGAYEQYF. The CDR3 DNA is TGCGCCAGCAGCGCCAGCGGCGGACAGGGGGCGTACGAGCAGTACTTC.

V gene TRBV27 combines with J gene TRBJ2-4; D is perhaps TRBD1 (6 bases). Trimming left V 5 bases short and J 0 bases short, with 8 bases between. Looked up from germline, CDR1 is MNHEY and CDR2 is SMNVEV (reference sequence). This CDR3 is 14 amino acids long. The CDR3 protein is CASSIQGAKNIQYF. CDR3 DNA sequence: TGTGCCAGCAGTATACAGGGAGCCAAAAACATTCAGTACTTC.